One and the same sample provided the 28 T cell receptor beta chains below, sequenced in a study of cytomegalovirus exposure and HLA in healthy donors. Primers included in the PCR were 60 Vbeta and 13 Jbeta primers. Profiled with immunoSEQ multiplex PCR; TCRdb holds only in-frame clones, not every one. The sample lists approximately 160,000 clones, less than 90% occurring once. Source material: PBMCs. These TCRs come from a boy aged 2 to 9 in good health and CMV-seronegative.

V and J are TRBV2 and TRBJ2-4; no definite D call. Between the trimmed V and J ends, which lost 2 bases and 0 bases, there was a span of 5 bases. Germline V gene lookup returns CDR1 SNHLY and CDR2 FYNNEI. The CDR3 spans 14 residues. The CDR3 region is CASSETIAKNIQYF. CDR3 sequence (DNA): TGTGCCAGCAGTGAAACTATAGCCAAAAACATTCAGTACTTC.

This clone was seen a handful of times. This chain joins TRBV5-8 and TRBJ2-7; 7 nucleotides align to TRBD1. The junction had 8 bases not matched to a gene; V was cut back by 4 bases and J by 4 bases. Germline assignment: CDR1 SGHTS and CDR2 YDEGEE. The CDR3 sequence is 14 residues long. DNA of the CDR3: TGTGCCAGCAGCCCTGGACAGGTTCTTTACGAGCAGTACTTC. This gives the protein CASSPGQVLYEQYF.

This chain uses TRBV5-4 with TRBJ2-5, with TRBD1 matching 7 bases. The J call is in doubt because the DNA end fits TRBJ2-7 better. Germline V gene data show CDR1 as SGHNT and CDR2 as YYREEE (reference sequence). CDR3 length: 12 amino acids. CDR3 nucleotides: TGTGCCAGCAGTTGGGACAGCCACGAGCAGTACTTC. Protein sequence: CASSWDSHEQYF.

The chain has TRBV11-2 and TRBJ2-2, with no clear D. V lost 1 base and J 7 bases, leaving 7 bases between the germline ends. Germline V gene lookup returns CDR1 SGHAT and CDR2 FQNNGV. The CDR3 totals 13 residues. This chain's CDR3 is CASSLVFVGELFF. DNA of the CDR3: TGTGCCAGCAGCTTAGTCTTTGTCGGGGAGCTGTTTTTT.

This chain uses TRBV4-1 with TRBJ1-5, with 11 positions matching TRBD1. The CDR3 is 18 amino acids. From germline, CDR1 is MGHRA and CDR2 YSYEKL. J lost 2 bases, V lost 0 bases, and 6 bases had no gene match. CDR3 in amino acids: CASSQDGTGGGRNQPQHF. The DNA for the CDR3 is TGCGCCAGCAGCCAAGATGGGACAGGGGGAGGTCGCAATCAGCCCCAGCATTTT.

This chain uses TRBV5-1 with TRBJ2-5, with 10 bases identical to TRBD2. The CDR3 runs 13 residues. The germline gives CDR1 SGHRS, CDR2 YFSETQ. Trimming at V came to 3 bases and at J to 5 bases, leaving 1 base not matched to a gene. CDR3 coding DNA: TGCGCCAGCAGCTCACTAGCGGGGGAGACCCAGTACTTC. Translating it yields CASSSLAGETQYF.

The V and J genes are TRBV6-6 and TRBJ2-1, with 9 bases lining up with TRBD1. This CDR3 spans 15 amino acids. The junction had 11 bases not matched to a gene; V was cut back by 7 bases and J by 7 bases. Germline V gives CDR1 MNHNY, CDR2 SVGAGI (reference sequence). This CDR3 reads CASTAPGQGVNEQFF. In DNA, the CDR3 is TGTGCCAGCACCGCGCCGGGACAGGGAGTTAATGAGCAGTTCTTC.

The chain couples TRBV7-3 to TRBJ2-1; D possibly corresponds to TRBD1 (5 bases). Germline V CDR1 and CDR2: SGHTA, FQGTGA. V dropped 1 base and J dropped 5 bases, with 12 bases sitting between them. CDR3 length: 15 residues. CDR3 coding DNA: TGTGCCAGCAGCTTAATGGCAGGGTCAAACAATGAGCAGTTCTTC. Amino acids: CASSLMAGSNNEQFF.

The chain carries TRBV18 and TRBJ1-5; no firm D call. The CDR3 loop spans 13 amino acids. V shed 7 bases and J shed 7 bases, with 14 bases lying between them. The V gene's germline CDR1 is KGHSH and CDR2 LQKENI. CDR3 nucleotide sequence: TGTGCCAGCTGTGAGGAATCGGGGCAGCCCCAGCATTTT. Translated, it gives CASCEESGQPQHF.

The V gene is TRBV19, the J gene TRBJ1-2, with D possibly matching TRBD1 (5 bases). Germline V gene sequence: CDR1 LNHDA, CDR2 SQIVND (reference sequence). CDR3 length: 11 amino acids. CDR3 sequence: CACGTQEGYTF. The CDR3 coding sequence is TGTGCTTGCGGGACCCAGGAGGGCTACACCTTC.

The chain uses TRBV5-4 and TRBJ2-7, with TRBD1 matching 7 bases. J was trimmed by 1 base and V by 0 bases; bases with no gene match: 1. Germline V CDR1 and CDR2: SGHNT, YYREEE (reference sequence). This CDR3 is built from 14 residues. The CDR3 protein is CASSLDRGSYEQYF. CDR3 DNA: TGTGCCAGCAGCTTGGACAGGGGATCCTACGAGCAGTACTTC.

The CDR3 coding sequence is TGTGCCAGCAGCTCTGGACTAGCGGAGACAAGCACAGATACGCAGTATTTT. Translation: CASSSGLAETSTDTQYF. This chain uses TRBV11-3 with TRBJ2-3; 10 positions agree with TRBD2. Per the germline V gene, CDR1 is SGHNT and CDR2 is YENEEA. This CDR3 has 17 residues. The J segment lost 0 bases and the V segment lost 4 bases, leaving 7 bases of the junction unmatched. Full variable domain (remainder filled in from reference TRBV11-3 and TRBJ2-3): EAGVVQSPRYKIIEKKQPVAFWCNPISGHNTLYWYLQNLGQGPELLIRYENEEAVDDSQLPKDRFSAERLKGVDSTLKIQPAELGDSAVYLCASSSGLAETSTDTQYFGPGTRLTVL.

This clone was seen more than once but under ten times. This rearrangement joins TRBV7-9 to TRBJ2-1, with TRBD2 matching 15 bases. The V and J ends lost 5 bases and 4 bases, in that order; junction bases with no gene match: 3. The CDR3 contains 16 residues. Germline V gene data show CDR1 as SEHNR and CDR2 as FQNEAQ (reference sequence). The CDR3 DNA sequence: TGTGCCAGCAGCCTGGGGACTAGCGGGGGGTACAATGAGCAGTTCTTC. Translating it yields CASSLGTSGGYNEQFF.

The genes are TRBV18 and TRBJ1-1; 9 bases match TRBD1. The CDR3 is made up of 12 amino acids. Germline loops: CDR1 KGHSH, CDR2 LQKENI. The junction had 7 bases not matched to a gene; V was cut back by 6 bases and J by 11 bases. CDR3 region: CASSTQGAVAFF. The CDR3 coding sequence is TGTGCCAGCTCCACACAGGGGGCTGTGGCTTTCTTT. The full variable domain, its missing parts supplied by reference TRBV18 and TRBJ1-1, is NAGVMQNPRHLVRRRGQEARLRCSPMKGHSHVYWYRQLPEEGLKFMVYLQKENIIDESGMPKERFSAEFPKEGPSILRIQQVVRGDSAAYFCASSTQGAVAFFGQGTRLTVV.

This chain uses TRBV15 with TRBJ1-1, with 7 positions matching TRBD1. V was pared by 0 bases and J by 8 bases, with 6 bases of the junction left unmatched. Per germline, CDR1 LNHNV and CDR2 YYDKDF (reference sequence). This CDR3 is built from 14 residues. The CDR3 sequence: CATSREVVGGEAFF. For the CDR3, the DNA is TGTGCCACCAGCAGAGAGGTGGTAGGGGGCGAAGCTTTCTTT. Filled out from reference TRBV15 and TRBJ1-1, the complete variable domain reads DAMVIQNPRYQVTQFGKPVTLSCSQTLNHNVMYWYQQKSSQAPKLLFHYYDKDFNNEADTPDNFQSRRPNTSFCFLDIRSPGLGDTAMYLCATSREVVGGEAFFGQGTRLTVV.

The rearrangement uses TRBV5-1 and TRBJ2-5; 13 nucleotides align to TRBD2. CDR3 length: 15 residues. Losses at the gene ends were 5 bases for V and 4 bases for J; bases not matched to a gene: 5. Germline V gene sequence: CDR1 SGHRS, CDR2 YFSETQ. CDR3 in DNA: TGCGCCAGCAGGGGGGGACTAGCGGGGCCAGAGACCCAGTACTTC. Residues: CASRGGLAGPETQYF.

This chain connects TRBV28 to TRBJ2-6, with no clear D. V was cut by 6 bases and J by 0 bases, with 6 bases left in between. Germline CDR1 is MDHEN and CDR2 is SYDVKM. This CDR3 region has 14 residues. CDR3 sequence (DNA): TGTGCCAGCAGGATTAGCTCTGGGGCCAACGTCCTGACTTTC. Protein: CASRISSGANVLTF. Full variable domain (outside the CDR3, taken from reference TRBV28 and TRBJ2-6): DVKVTQSSRYLVKRTGEKVFLECVQDMDHENMFWYRQDPGLGLRLIYFSYDVKMKEKGDIPEGYSVSREKKERFSLILESASTNQTSMYLCASRISSGANVLTFGAGSRLTVL.

Only one count was recorded for this clone. The V gene is TRBV5-1, the J gene TRBJ2-4; TRBD2 agrees at 13 bases. After removal of 7 bases from V and 4 bases from J, the junction contained 14 bases not matched to a gene. This CDR3 spans 18 amino acids. The V gene's germline CDR1 is SGHRS and CDR2 YFSETQ. CDR3 nucleotide sequence: TGCGCCAGCTCGACCGGGACTAGCGGGGCCCCGACTAAAAACATTCAGTACTTC. Protein: CASSTGTSGAPTKNIQYF. The complete variable domain, with remaining parts taken from reference TRBV5-1 and TRBJ2-4, reads KAGVTQTPRYLIKTRGQQVTLSCSPISGHRSVSWYQQTPGQGLQFLFEYFSETQRNKGNFPGRFSGRQFSNSRSEMNVSTLELGDSALYLCASSTGTSGAPTKNIQYFGAGTRLSVL.

V and J are TRBV5-1 and TRBJ1-1; maybe TRBD1 (6 bases). The ends were cut back, 0 bases at V and 8 bases at J, with 8 bases in the middle. Germline CDR1 is SGHRS and CDR2 is YFSETQ. The length of the CDR3 is 12 residues. CDR3 coding DNA: TGCGCCAGCAGCTTGGTCGGGACAGAAGCTTTCTTT. This sequence encodes CASSLVGTEAFF.

The rearrangement joins TRBV28 to TRBJ1-1; D is possibly TRBD1 (5 bases). Germline V gene sequence: CDR1 MDHEN, CDR2 SYDVKM. The V and J ends lost 1 base and 3 bases respectively, with 9 bases between them. This CDR3 contains 14 residues. The CDR3 sequence is CASSLLGEDTEAFF. DNA for the CDR3: TGTGCCAGCAGTTTATTAGGGGAGGACACTGAAGCTTTCTTT.

V usage is TRBV6-1 and J usage is TRBJ2-5; perhaps TRBD2 as D (6 bases). Germline CDR1 and CDR2: MNHNS and SASEGT. The CDR3 runs to 15 residues. V dropped 6 bases and J dropped 6 bases, with 20 bases sitting between them. In DNA, the CDR3 is TGTGCCAGCAGCCCAACGGGGACTCCCGCCAAGACCCAGTACTTC. Amino acids: CASSPTGTPAKTQYF.

V and J are TRBV5-4 and TRBJ2-3, with D tentatively TRBD2 (5 bases). Germline CDR1 is SGHNT and CDR2 is YYREEE (reference sequence). CDR3 length: 13 residues. The CDR3 nucleotides are TGTGCAATGAGGGCCCCCCGCACAGATACGCAGTATTTT. Translation: CAMRAPRTDTQYF.

The V and J genes are TRBV5-8 and TRBJ2-6, with D possibly matching TRBD1 (5 bases). This CDR3 has 17 amino acids. Germline lookup yields CDR1 SGHTS and CDR2 YDEGEE. Trimming pared 3 bases from V and 1 base from J, leaving 14 bases between. The CDR3 nucleotides are TGTGCCAGCAGCTACGCGACAGACCCTTCTGGGGCCAACGTCCTGACTTTC. This sequence encodes CASSYATDPSGANVLTF.

V is TRBV11-2 and J is TRBJ1-1; D is undetermined. This CDR3 contains 15 residues. Germline V gives CDR1 SGHAT, CDR2 FQNNGV. Trimming shortened V by 1 base and J by 3 bases, and 12 bases separated the two germline ends. This chain's CDR3 is CASSLVVGADTEAFF. In DNA, the CDR3 is TGTGCCAGCAGCTTAGTTGTGGGAGCGGACACTGAAGCTTTCTTT.

V gene TRBV9 combines with J gene TRBJ1-3, with a tentative D call TRBD1 (5 bases). Germline CDR1 and CDR2: SGDLS and YYNGEE. This CDR3 has 15 residues. The ends were cut back, 2 bases at V and 0 bases at J, with 9 bases in the middle. CDR3 protein: CASSVTGASGNTIYF. In DNA form, the CDR3 reads TGTGCCAGCAGCGTTACAGGAGCCTCTGGAAACACCATATATTTT. Combining the CDR3 with reference TRBV9 and TRBJ1-3 gives the whole variable domain DSGVTQTPKHLITATGQRVTLRCSPRSGDLSVYWYQQSLDQGLQFLIQYYNGEERAKGNILERFSAQQFPDLHSELNLSSLELGDSALYFCASSVTGASGNTIYFGEGSWLTVV.

Only one count was recorded for this clone. The V call is TRBV6-4, the J call TRBJ2-3; 11 bases are shared with TRBD2. CDR3 size: 14 residues. The junction had 1 base not matched to a gene; V was cut back by 4 bases and J by 4 bases. CDR1 is MRHNA, CDR2 SNTAGT, per germline. CDR3 coding DNA: TGTGCCAGCAGTGTAGCGGGAGGGCCAGATACGCAGTATTTT. This gives the protein CASSVAGGPDTQYF.

The V gene is TRBV19, the J gene TRBJ2-3, with 11 bases fitting TRBD2. V was pared by 5 bases and J by 5 bases, with 6 bases of the junction left unmatched. Per germline, CDR1 LNHDA and CDR2 SQIVND (reference sequence). The CDR3 has 15 amino acids. The CDR3 DNA follows: TGTGCCAGTAGTGTCCTAGCGGGAGGTGAAGATACGCAGTATTTT. It encodes CASSVLAGGEDTQYF.

The rearrangement links TRBV27 to TRBJ2-5, with D perhaps matching TRBD1 (6 bases). V was cut by 5 bases and J by 5 bases, with 18 bases left in between. The CDR3 has 15 residues. Germline CDR1 and CDR2: MNHEY and SMNVEV (reference sequence). CDR3 in amino acids: CASSPQWGLDETQYF. In DNA, the CDR3 is TGTGCCAGCAGTCCCCAATGGGGGCTAGATGAGACCCAGTACTTC.